The clone carrying this T cell receptor (beta chain) has just a few counts. The antigen remains undetermined. A much larger clonotype is one base distant, so this may be a read error. This CDR3 fails to terminate in the conserved phenylalanine or tryptophan, so it likely reflects a read error. Germline V gene lookup returns CDR1 MNHNS and CDR2 SASEGT. The CDR3 contains 15 residues. The V and J ends lost 4 bases and 3 bases, in that order; junction bases with no gene match: 8. This specimen belongs to a study of T cells in Graves' hyperthyroidism and ophthalmopathy. It was RNA transcripts that yielded the amplified TCR beta CDR3 regions. Primed by the HTBI set, a first-round RT-PCR was run on the TCR CDR3. A single record per CDR3 protein comes from TCRdb applying MiXCR to the multiplex PCR reads. This sample has 130,000 or so distinct CDR3 sequences, with approximately 24% found just once. Study-level points and caveats: Most clonotypes expanded in thyroid above 0.001 were likewise present in blood.

Material: blood. This receptor was taken from a woman aged 45-60 years with Graves' hyperthyroidism that later progressed to Graves' ophthalmopathy. The chain recombines TRBV6-1 with TRBJ1-2; TRBD1 aligns across 7 bases. CDR3 DNA sequence: TGTGCCAGCAGTGCGAACCGGGACAGTTACTATGGCTACACCCTC. Translated: CASSANRDSYYGYTL.